The 23 T cell receptor beta chains presented below share a single source sample, sequenced in a study of CD8 T cells in Susac syndrome. cDNA came from approximately 0.5 to 1 ug RNA primed by random hexamers. TCRdb re-analysed the immunoSEQ multiplex PCR reads in MiXCR, keeping a single row per CDR3 protein. The table shows around 50,000 distinct CDR3 sequences, with 80% to 95% occurring only once. The specimen was CD8+ T cells from PBMCs. These receptors were obtained from a human donor in good health.

The rearrangement links TRBV18 to TRBJ2-7; D unresolved. Trimming removed 3 bases at V and 3 bases at J, with 3 bases between. This CDR3 contains 11 residues. Germline loops: CDR1 KGHSH, CDR2 LQKENI. The CDR3 DNA follows: TGTGCCAGCTCACCGGGCTACGAGCAGTACTTC. Its translation is CASSPGYEQYF.

V usage is TRBV20-1 and J usage is TRBJ2-1; the match to TRBD2 covers 11 bases. The germline gives CDR1 DFQATT, CDR2 SNEGSKA (reference sequence). The length of the CDR3 is 15 residues. V gave up 3 bases and J gave up 6 bases; unmatched junction bases: 7. CDR3 residues: CSASARTSGSNEQFF. Here the CDR3 DNA reads TGCAGTGCTAGTGCTCGTACTAGCGGGAGCAATGAGCAGTTCTTC.

This clonotype showed up just a few times. One end of the junction varies from germline; a read error may be responsible. This CDR3 is CASSQDPSPEQYF. As DNA, the CDR3 is TGTGCCAGCAGTCAAGATCCCTCCCCCGAGCAGTACTTC. V gene TRBV14 combines with J gene TRBJ2-7; no clear D gene. This CDR3 spans 13 amino acids. CDR1 is SGHDN, CDR2 FVKESK, per germline.

The J gene is TRBJ1-2, the V gene TRBV30; perhaps TRBD1 as D (6 bases). The CDR3 spans 14 residues. The germline gives CDR1 GTSNPN, CDR2 SVGIG (reference sequence). The ends were cut back, 4 bases at V and 2 bases at J, with 14 bases in the middle. The DNA for the CDR3 is TGTGCCTGGATAGCCAGGGGCCGAAACTATGGCTACACCTTC. Residues: CAWIARGRNYGYTF.

V is TRBV23-1 and J is TRBJ1-2; maybe TRBD1 (5 bases). TRBV23-1 has ORF status, its function being uncertain. V was trimmed by 0 bases and J by 6 bases, leaving 14 bases between them. The CDR3 length is 15 residues. Here the CDR3 reads CASSQSTRVLDGYTF. Written as DNA, the CDR3 is TGCGCCAGCAGTCAATCGACCAGGGTACTGGATGGCTACACCTTC.

The chain recombines TRBV15 with TRBJ2-7; 10 bases fit TRBD1. Looked up from germline, CDR1 is LNHNV and CDR2 is YYDKDF (reference sequence). The CDR3 is 14 residues long. V trimming: 8 bases; J trimming: 4 bases; junction bases outside the gene matches: 8. The CDR3 is CATARDRGEYEQYF. The CDR3 nucleotides read TGTGCCACCGCCCGGGACAGGGGAGAGTACGAGCAGTACTTC.

The chain has TRBV11-2 and TRBJ1-1, with D hard to call. CDR1 and CDR2 from the germline V gene are SGHAT and FQNNGV. CDR3 length: 10 residues. The ends were cut back, 4 bases at V and 13 bases at J, with 10 bases in the middle. The CDR3: CASSWPPGFF. The CDR3 nucleotides read TGTGCCAGCAGCTGGCCTCCGGGTTTCTTT.

The chain couples TRBV4-1 to TRBJ2-1; 9 bases agree with TRBD1. V shed 4 bases, J shed 1 base, and the junction held 2 bases outside the gene matches. Germline CDR1 reads MGHRA; CDR2 reads YSYEKL. This CDR3 is 15 amino acids long. CDR3 sequence (DNA): TGCGCCAGCAGCCCCGGGACAGGGTCCTACAATGAGCAGTTCTTC. Protein sequence: CASSPGTGSYNEQFF.

The V call is TRBV27, the J call TRBJ2-3; the D gene could be TRBD1 or TRBD2 (5 bases each). Trimming stripped 1 base from V and 6 bases from J, with 17 bases between. CDR1 MNHEY and CDR2 SMNVEV come from the germline V gene (reference sequence). The CDR3 is 16 amino acids. CDR3 amino acids: CASSLFRRGPGDTQYF. The CDR3 DNA reads TGTGCCAGCAGTTTATTCCGGAGAGGGCCAGGGGATACGCAGTATTTT.

This clonotype has a single count. The CDR3 spells CASSWTYTGELFF. CDR3 nucleotides: TGTGCCAGCAGCTGGACGTATACCGGGGAGCTGTTTTTT. The chain employs TRBV5-6 and TRBJ2-2, with D hard to call. CDR3 size: 13 residues. The ends were cut back, 3 bases at V and 5 bases at J, with 8 bases in the middle. CDR1 SGHDT and CDR2 YYEEEE come from the germline V gene. The full variable domain, in which reference TRBV5-6 and TRBJ2-2 provide the parts outside the CDR3, is DAGVTQSPTHLIKTRGQQVTLRCSPKSGHDTVSWYQQALGQGPQFIFQYYEEEERQRGNFPDRFSGHQFPNYSSELNVNALLLGDSALYLCASSWTYTGELFFGEGSRLTVL.

The genes are TRBV6-5 and TRBJ2-7, with D unresolved. The length of the CDR3 is 12 residues. The germline CDR1 and CDR2 sequences are MNHEY and SVGAGI. V lost 1 base and J lost 2, with 3 bases in between. The CDR3 here is CASSYFPYEQYF. DNA of the CDR3: TGTGCCAGCAGTTACTTTCCCTACGAGCAGTACTTC.

J is TRBJ2-2 and V is TRBV3-1; possibly TRBD1 for D (5 bases). This CDR3 is 14 amino acids long. CDR1 and CDR2 (germline): LGHDT, YNNKEL (reference sequence). V lost 6 bases and J 0 bases, leaving 8 bases between the germline ends. DNA of the CDR3: TGTGCCAGCAGTCTACAGGCGAACACCGGGGAGCTGTTTTTT. Its protein is CASSLQANTGELFF.

This chain links TRBV19 with TRBJ1-1; no reliable D call. Per the germline V gene, CDR1 is LNHDA and CDR2 is SQIVND (reference sequence). V dropped 9 bases and J dropped 1 base, with 9 bases sitting between them. This CDR3 is 12 amino acids long. CDR3 region: CASRHGNTEAFF. The CDR3 DNA is TGTGCCAGCCGCCATGGGAACACTGAAGCTTTCTTT.

A few counts support this clonotype. The gene calls are TRBV10-2 and TRBJ1-5; a possible D gene is TRBD1 (6 bases). There are 13 residues in the CDR3. The V and J ends lost 2 bases and 6 bases respectively, with 8 bases between them. Germline assignment: CDR1 WSHSY and CDR2 SAAADI. DNA of the CDR3: TGCGCCAGCAGTGAGGACAGGAGTCAGCCCCAGCATTTT. Its protein is CASSEDRSQPQHF.

The V and J genes are TRBV5-1 and TRBJ2-6; D gene ambiguous. The V end was cut by 5 bases, the J end by 0 bases, with 9 bases between. CDR3 length: 15 amino acids. The germline gives CDR1 SGHRS, CDR2 YFSETQ. DNA for the CDR3: TGCGCCAGCAGTTCTAGTTCCTCTGGGGCCAACGTCCTGACTTTC. The encoded protein is CASSSSSSGANVLTF.

The V call is TRBV7-9, the J call TRBJ2-1; D uncertain. The CDR3 is 17 amino acids. The ends were cut back, 2 bases at V and 0 bases at J, with 14 bases in the middle. Germline V CDR1 and CDR2: SEHNR, FQNEAQ (reference sequence). CDR3 sequence: CASSLSALLGSYNEQFF. The CDR3 region has the DNA TGTGCCAGCAGCTTATCGGCGCTCTTAGGCTCCTACAATGAGCAGTTCTTC.

The CDR3 sequence: CASSPHGLSYEQYF. The CDR3 coding sequence is TGTGCCAGTTCACCCCACGGATTGTCCTACGAGCAGTACTTC. The genes are TRBV7-9 and TRBJ2-7; unclear D gene. The CDR3 totals 14 residues. Deletions cut 9 bases from V and 1 base from J, with 16 bases between. The germline CDR1 and CDR2 sequences are SEHNR and FQNEAQ (reference sequence).

The CDR3 nucleotides are TGTGCCAGCAGCTTAGAAGCGGTAAGCTCCTACGAGCAGTACTTC. It yields the protein CASSLEAVSSYEQYF. The V gene is TRBV11-2, the J gene TRBJ2-7; TRBD2 might be the D (5 bases). The CDR3 runs 15 residues. CDR1 is SGHAT and CDR2 is FQNNGV in the germline V gene. The germline V and J ends were trimmed by 0 bases and 0 bases, with 9 bases remaining between them.

The rearrangement links TRBV12-3 or TRBV12-4 to TRBJ1-1; D gene ambiguous. The length of the CDR3 is 13 residues. The V end was cut by 3 bases, the J end by 10 bases, with 15 bases between. CDR3 nucleotide sequence: TGTGCCAGCAGTTTTGGGAGCATCGAGGGAGCTTTCTTT. The encoded protein is CASSFGSIEGAFF.

The chain links TRBV4-2 to TRBJ1-1, with D unclear. The V and J ends lost 1 base and 11 bases respectively, with 8 bases between them. CDR1 is LGHNA and CDR2 is YNFKEQ in the germline V gene. The CDR3 spans 11 residues. The CDR3 protein is CASSQGLGAFF. CDR3 DNA sequence: TGTGCCAGCAGCCAAGGACTGGGGGCTTTCTTT.

V and J are TRBV20-1 and TRBJ2-7; tentatively, D is TRBD2 (5 bases). V lost 7 bases and J lost 0, with 13 bases in between. This CDR3 is 13 amino acids long. CDR1 and CDR2 from the germline V gene are DFQATT and SNEGSKA (reference sequence). This CDR3 reads CSVPRGNSYEQYF. The CDR3 bases are TGCAGTGTCCCCAGAGGGAACTCCTACGAGCAGTACTTC.

The CDR3 coding sequence is TGTGCCAGCAGTTACGGGGGCGGGAGCTACGAGCAGTACTTC. It is translated as CASSYGGGSYEQYF. The chain links TRBV6-2 or TRBV6-3 to TRBJ2-7; D possibly corresponds to TRBD2 (7 bases). Germline V CDR1 and CDR2: MNHEY, SVGEGT. V shed 2 bases and J shed 3 bases, with 11 bases lying between them. This CDR3 contains 14 residues.

This clonotype was seen just once. V gene TRBV29-1 combines with J gene TRBJ2-1; 7 nucleotides align to TRBD1. V dropped 2 bases and J dropped 2; count of bases not matched to a gene: 9. CDR3 size: 16 residues. CDR1 SQVTM and CDR2 ANQGSEA come from the germline V gene. The CDR3 here is CSVEPLGQGAYNEQFF. The CDR3 coding sequence is TGCAGCGTTGAACCGCTCGGGCAGGGGGCCTACAATGAGCAGTTCTTC.